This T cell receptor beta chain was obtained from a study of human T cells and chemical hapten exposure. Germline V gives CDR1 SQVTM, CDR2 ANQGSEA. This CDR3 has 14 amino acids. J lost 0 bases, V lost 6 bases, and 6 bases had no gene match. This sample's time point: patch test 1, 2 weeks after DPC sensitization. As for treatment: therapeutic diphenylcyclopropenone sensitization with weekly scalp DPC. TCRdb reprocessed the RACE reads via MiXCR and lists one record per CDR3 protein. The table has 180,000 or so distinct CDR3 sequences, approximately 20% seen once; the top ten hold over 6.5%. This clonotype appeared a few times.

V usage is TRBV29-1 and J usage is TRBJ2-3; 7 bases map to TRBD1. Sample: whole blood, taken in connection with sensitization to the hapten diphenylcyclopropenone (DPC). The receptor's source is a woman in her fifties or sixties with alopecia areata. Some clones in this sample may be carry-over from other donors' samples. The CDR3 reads CSVQRGQSTDTQYF. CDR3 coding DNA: TGCAGCGTCCAACGGGGACAGAGCACAGATACGCAGTATTTT.